These 9 T cell receptor beta chains share one sample of origin, sequenced in a study of beta chain features in type 1 diabetes. Reverse transcribing all isolated RNA meant expressed TCRB transcripts were sequenced. The assay was immunoSEQ multiplex PCR, and TCRdb's table has in-frame clones only and misses some. Here the sample spans fewer than 150,000 clones, about 7% being singletons. Sequenced: central memory CD4+ T cells from blood. The receptors come from a woman younger than 45 in good health.

The chain uses TRBV11-3 and TRBJ2-1, with 8 bases that match TRBD2. With V trimmed by 3 bases and J by 9 bases, 4 bases remained unmatched. The CDR3 spans 13 residues. CDR1 SGHNT and CDR2 YENEEA come from the germline V gene. This CDR3 reads CASSLGLESEQFF. Written as DNA, the CDR3 is TGTGCCAGCAGCTTGGGACTAGAAAGTGAGCAGTTCTTC.

This clone was seen more than once but under ten times. CDR3 DNA sequence: TGTGCCAGCAGCCAAATGAACAGGGGGCAGTTGGGAACTGAAGCTTTCTTT. Translation gives CASSQMNRGQLGTEAFF. This chain links TRBV14 with TRBJ1-1; 9 bases agree with TRBD1. The CDR3 covers 17 residues. Trimming removed 2 bases from V and 5 bases from J; junction bases left unmatched: 12. Looked up from germline, CDR1 is SGHDN and CDR2 is FVKESK.

As for this clone: One junction end does not reproduce the germline sequence, and a read error may be involved. The rearrangement uses TRBV7-7 and TRBJ2-5; weak D call: TRBD1 (6 bases). CDR3 length: 13 residues. In germline, CDR1 is SSHAT, CDR2 FNYEAQ (reference sequence). The CDR3 loop is CASSSRGFGTQYF. DNA for the CDR3: TGTGCTAGCAGCTCCAGGGGATTCGGGACCCAGTACTTC.

This clone has a handful of counts. The CDR3: CAIRSVDSPNYGYTF. The CDR3 DNA reads as TGTGCCATCCGTTCAGTGGACAGCCCTAACTATGGCTACACCTTC. V and J are TRBV10-3 and TRBJ1-2, with a tentative D call TRBD1 (6 bases). The CDR3 is 15 residues long. Between the trimmed V and J ends, which lost 8 bases and 0 bases, there was a span of 16 bases. The germline V gene has CDR1 ENHRY and CDR2 SYGVKD.

V gene TRBV19 combines with J gene TRBJ1-2; TRBD1 might be the D (5 bases). Deletions cut 7 bases from V and 4 bases from J, with 13 bases between. In germline, CDR1 is LNHDA, CDR2 SQIVND (reference sequence). The CDR3 is 13 residues long. As DNA, the CDR3 is TGTGCCAGTACGGGGGAGCGATTCTATGGCTACACCTTC. Translation: CASTGERFYGYTF.

This rearrangement joins TRBV28 to TRBJ2-7, with 7 bases lining up with TRBD1. Germline assignment: CDR1 MDHEN and CDR2 SYDVKM. The V and J ends lost 3 bases and 3 bases, in that order; junction bases with no gene match: 11. This CDR3 is built from 16 residues. CDR3 nucleotide sequence: TGTGCCAGCAGTTTCCGCGGACAGGTCGCCCTCTACGAGCAGTACTTC. Residues: CASSFRGQVALYEQYF.

This clone was picked up a small number of times. The V gene is TRBV7-2, the J gene TRBJ2-5, with a tentative D call TRBD1 (6 bases). CDR1 is SGHTA and CDR2 is FQGNSA in the germline V gene. The CDR3 has 13 residues. With 6 bases removed from V and 4 bases from J, the gap between germline ends came to 12 bases. The CDR3 spells CASRRTGLETQYF. The CDR3 nucleotides are TGTGCCAGCAGGCGAACAGGGCTAGAGACCCAGTACTTC.

J is TRBJ2-1 and V is TRBV4-3; 10 bases match TRBD2. Germline V gene lookup returns CDR1 LGHNA and CDR2 YSLEER. V shed 0 bases, J shed 7 bases, and the junction held 6 bases outside the gene matches. CDR3 length: 16 residues. The CDR3 spells CASSQDRAGGPNEQFF. CDR3 nucleotide sequence: TGCGCCAGCAGCCAAGATAGAGCGGGAGGGCCTAATGAGCAGTTCTTC.

This clone was seen only a few times. As DNA, the CDR3 is TGTGCCAGCAGCGTAGGCCCAATGGGAGACTATGGCTACACCTTC. As protein: CASSVGPMGDYGYTF. The V gene is TRBV9, the J gene TRBJ1-2; D call uncertain. From germline, CDR1 is SGDLS and CDR2 YYNGEE. The CDR3 runs to 15 residues. V lost 0 bases and J lost 3, with 12 bases in between.